One sample yielded the 6 T cell receptor beta chains listed below, sequenced in a study of blood T cell repertoires in COVID-19 (dated by TCRdb to the early 2020s). Receptors were amplified or captured by the immunoSEQ multiplex PCR assay. The table comes from immuneACCESS by way of TCRdb, which keeps in-frame sequences with V and J called. Part of the clones is missing from these tables; in studies checked, under half for an unresolved V gene and the rest for unknown reasons. The sample records 52,000 or so clones, 85% to 90% of which are singletons. The ten largest clones represent around 27% of the sample. Sequenced sample: peripheral blood. These receptors all stem from a human donor in a cohort sampled during active COVID-19.

The V and J genes are TRBV19 and TRBJ1-6, with D unclear. Trimming removed 8 bases at V and 5 bases at J, with 19 bases between. The CDR3 length is 16 residues. Per the germline V gene, CDR1 is LNHDA and CDR2 is SQIVND (reference sequence). The CDR3 nucleotides are TGTGCCAGTTCTGATCCCCGGACGGGGAATAATTCACCCCTCCACTTT. Protein product: CASSDPRTGNNSPLHF.

This clone has more than one count but fewer than ten. The gene calls are TRBV5-4 and TRBJ2-3; 7 nucleotides match TRBD1. V shed 1 base, J shed 2 bases, and the junction held 7 bases outside the gene matches. This CDR3 is built from 16 residues. CDR1 is SGHNT, CDR2 YYREEE, per germline (reference sequence). CDR3 in DNA: TGTGCCAGCAGCTTGAGAAGGGACAGTAACACAGATACGCAGTATTTT. Its translation is CASSLRRDSNTDTQYF. The variable domain in full, with the rest retrieved from reference TRBV5-4 and TRBJ2-3, is ETGVTQSPTHLIKTRGQQVTLRCSSQSGHNTVSWYQQALGQGPQFIFQYYREEENGRGNFPPRFSGLQFPNYSSELNVNALELDDSALYLCASSLRRDSNTDTQYFGPGTRLTVL.

The CDR3 reads CASGTEAGVETQYF. The CDR3 DNA reads TGCGCCAGCGGCACCGAGGCGGGAGTAGAGACCCAGTACTTC. V usage is TRBV5-1 and J usage is TRBJ2-5, with 7 bases aligning to TRBD2. The CDR3 is 14 amino acids. The V segment lost 7 bases and the J segment 4 bases; nucleotides outside the gene matches: 10. In germline, CDR1 is SGHRS, CDR2 YFSETQ.

The chain couples TRBV2 to TRBJ1-4; 9 bases are a match to TRBD1. This CDR3 spans 12 amino acids. Trimming took 6 bases from V and 8 from J; bases not matched to a gene: 1. Per the germline V gene, CDR1 is SNHLY and CDR2 is FYNNEI. The CDR3 bases are TGTGCCAGCAGAGGGACAGGGGAAAAACTGTTTTTT. Translated: CASRGTGEKLFF. Full variable domain (missing parts from reference TRBV2 and TRBJ1-4): EPEVTQTPSHQVTQMGQEVILRCVPISNHLYFYWYRQILGQKVEFLVSFYNNEISEKSEIFDDQFSVERPDGSNFTLKIRSTKLEDSAMYFCASRGTGEKLFFGSGTQLSVL.

This chain uses TRBV6-5 with TRBJ2-2; 11 nucleotides match TRBD2. Looked up from germline, CDR1 is MNHEY and CDR2 is SVGAGI. Losses at the gene ends were 5 bases for V and 1 base for J; bases not matched to a gene: 0. The CDR3 loop spans 15 amino acids. This CDR3 is CASSTSGRNTGELFF. The CDR3, as DNA: TGTGCCAGCAGTACTAGCGGGAGGAACACCGGGGAGCTGTTTTTT.

The rearrangement uses TRBV7-9 and TRBJ2-2; possibly TRBD2 for D (6 bases). The ends were cut back, 5 bases at V and 1 base at J, with 20 bases in the middle. The CDR3 is 18 amino acids. The germline V gene has CDR1 SEHNR and CDR2 FQNEAQ (reference sequence). The CDR3 nucleotides read TGTGCCAGCAGCCCCCCAGAACTGGGACTTTTGAACACCGGGGAGCTGTTTTTT. Translation: CASSPPELGLLNTGELFF.